Listed below are T cell receptor beta chains from one sample, sequenced in a study of OX40 agonist ivuxolimab in advanced cancers. Only in-frame clones appear in the TCRdb table, and some are missing; sequencing was by immunoSEQ multiplex PCR. Here the sample spans tens of thousands of clones, around 90% being singletons. The material sequenced was CD4+ or CD8+ T cells sorted from blood, taken in a trial of the OX40 agonist ivuxolimab. These receptors originate from an adult with an advanced solid tumor such as melanoma, head and neck, liver or kidney cancer. Both conserved end residues are part of each CDR3. D genes are given only for firm matches. Size tells how often a clone was seen (once, few, many) or the class of an expanded clone, and some rows leave it out.

d_gene: -
j_gene: TRBJ2-1
abundance: -
v_gene: TRBV5-4
CDR3aa: CASSPGTDTYNEQFF
CDR3nt: TGTGCCAGCAGCCCCGGGACGGATACATACAATGAGCAGTTCTTC

d_gene: TRBD1
j_gene: TRBJ2-2
abundance: -
v_gene: TRBV5-4
CDR3aa: CASSGGTGATNTGELFF
CDR3nt: TGTGCCAGCAGCGGCGGGACAGGGGCTACGAACACCGGGGAGCTGTTTTTT

d_gene: -
j_gene: TRBJ1-4
abundance: -
v_gene: TRBV6-5
CDR3aa: CASSSGPNEKLFF
CDR3nt: TGTGCCAGCAGTTCGGGTCCGAATGAAAAACTGTTTTTT

d_gene: -
j_gene: TRBJ1-1
abundance: -
v_gene: TRBV5-1
CDR3aa: CASSLQTTVNTEAFF
CDR3nt: TGCGCCAGCAGCTTACAAACAACAGTGAACACTGAAGCTTTCTTT

d_gene: -
j_gene: TRBJ1-4
abundance: few
v_gene: TRBV4-3
CDR3aa: CASSQTWGPREKLFF
CDR3nt: TGCGCCAGCAGCCAAACTTGGGGACCGCGAGAAAAACTGTTTTTT

d_gene: TRBD2
j_gene: TRBJ2-7
abundance: -
v_gene: TRBV9
CDR3aa: CASSPGGGGLNEQYF
CDR3nt: TGTGCCAGCAGCCCGGGGGGCGGGGGGCTCAACGAGCAGTACTTC

d_gene: -
j_gene: TRBJ1-6
abundance: -
v_gene: TRBV6-9
CDR3aa: CASSYALFGGSPLHF
CDR3nt: TGTGCCAGCAGTTACGCCCTGTTCGGCGGCTCACCCCTCCACTTT

d_gene: -
j_gene: TRBJ2-7
abundance: -
v_gene: TRBV11-2
CDR3aa: CASSLVERGGYEQYF
CDR3nt: TGTGCCAGCAGCTTAGTCGAAAGAGGGGGGTACGAGCAGTACTTC

d_gene: -
j_gene: TRBJ1-1
abundance: -
v_gene: TRBV19
CDR3aa: CASRPGQQNTEAFF
CDR3nt: TGTGCCAGTCGACCCGGACAGCAGAACACTGAAGCTTTCTTT

d_gene: -
j_gene: TRBJ2-7
abundance: -
v_gene: TRBV11-2
CDR3aa: CASLSLQRGINEQYF
CDR3nt: TGTGCCAGCCTTTCCCTACAGAGGGGCATCAACGAGCAGTACTTC

d_gene: TRBD1
j_gene: TRBJ1-2
abundance: -
v_gene: TRBV2
CDR3aa: CASRGGGFDGYTF
CDR3nt: TGTGCCAGCAGGGGAGGGGGCTTCGATGGCTACACCTTC

d_gene: -
j_gene: TRBJ2-7
abundance: -
v_gene: TRBV18
CDR3aa: CASSLKRQDYEQYF
CDR3nt: TGTGCCAGCTCCCTAAAGAGACAGGACTACGAGCAGTACTTC

d_gene: TRBD2
j_gene: TRBJ2-1
abundance: -
v_gene: TRBV7-2
CDR3aa: CASSFLAGRGREQFF
CDR3nt: TGTGCCAGCAGCTTTCTAGCGGGACGTGGTCGGGAGCAGTTCTTC

d_gene: -
j_gene: TRBJ1-6
abundance: -
v_gene: TRBV5-4
CDR3aa: CASSLAGLAPNPYNSPLHF
CDR3nt: TGTGCCAGCAGCTTGGCGGGACTGGCGCCGAACCCGTATAATTCACCCCTCCACTTT

d_gene: TRBD1
j_gene: TRBJ1-1
abundance: -
v_gene: TRBV6-1
CDR3aa: CASSTRTGSNSEAFF
CDR3nt: TGTGCCAGCAGTACCCGGACAGGGTCGAATTCTGAAGCTTTCTTT

d_gene: -
j_gene: TRBJ2-4
abundance: -
v_gene: TRBV7-8
CDR3aa: CASSLGVAGLAKNIQYF
CDR3nt: TGTGCCAGCAGCTTAGGGGTTGCGGGGTTAGCCAAAAACATTCAGTACTTC

d_gene: -
j_gene: TRBJ1-1
abundance: -
v_gene: TRBV11-2
CDR3aa: CASSLIGESDEAFF
CDR3nt: TGTGCCAGCAGCTTAATTGGGGAATCGGATGAAGCTTTCTTT

d_gene: TRBD2
j_gene: TRBJ2-2
abundance: -
v_gene: TRBV5-1
CDR3aa: CASKGTSGRVANTGELFF
CDR3nt: TGCGCCAGCAAAGGGACTAGCGGGAGGGTCGCGAACACCGGGGAGCTGTTTTTT

d_gene: TRBD2
j_gene: TRBJ2-1
abundance: -
v_gene: TRBV5-5
CDR3aa: CASSHPGLEGREQFF
CDR3nt: TGTGCCAGCAGCCACCCGGGACTAGAAGGACGAGAGCAGTTCTTC

d_gene: TRBD2
j_gene: TRBJ2-1
abundance: -
v_gene: TRBV10-1
CDR3aa: CASRPLAGSSYNEQFF
CDR3nt: TGCGCCAGCAGGCCACTAGCGGGGAGCTCCTACAATGAGCAGTTCTTC

d_gene: -
j_gene: TRBJ2-1
abundance: -
v_gene: TRBV11-3
CDR3aa: CASSPQAGGKEQFF
CDR3nt: TGTGCCAGCAGCCCCCAGGCGGGCGGGAAAGAGCAGTTCTTC

d_gene: -
j_gene: TRBJ1-6
abundance: few
v_gene: TRBV18
CDR3aa: CASSPVRGNSPLHF
CDR3nt: TGTGCCAGCTCACCGGTCAGGGGTAATTCACCCCTCCACTTT

d_gene: TRBD2
j_gene: TRBJ2-3
abundance: -
v_gene: TRBV29-1
CDR3aa: CSVPRTSGTHTDTQYF
CDR3nt: TGCAGCGTTCCCCGGACTAGCGGGACCCACACAGATACGCAGTATTTT

d_gene: -
j_gene: TRBJ2-3
abundance: -
v_gene: TRBV19
CDR3aa: CASSMTSVRSTDTQYF
CDR3nt: TGTGCCAGTAGTATGACGAGCGTACGTAGCACAGATACGCAGTATTTT

d_gene: TRBD1
j_gene: TRBJ1-1
abundance: few
v_gene: TRBV30
CDR3aa: CAWRTGAFLNTEAFF
CDR3nt: TGTGCCTGGCGGACAGGGGCCTTCTTGAACACTGAAGCTTTCTTT

d_gene: TRBD2
j_gene: TRBJ2-7
abundance: -
v_gene: TRBV7-2
CDR3aa: CASSLGVGTSGSSYEQYF
CDR3nt: TGTGCCAGCAGCTTAGGCGTCGGGACTAGCGGGAGTTCCTACGAGCAGTACTTC

d_gene: TRBD2
j_gene: TRBJ2-1
abundance: once
v_gene: TRBV5-1
CDR3aa: CASSLAAGGQGEQFF
CDR3nt: TGCGCCAGCAGCTTGGCAGCGGGGGGGCAGGGGGAGCAGTTCTTC

d_gene: -
j_gene: TRBJ1-5
abundance: -
v_gene: TRBV19
CDR3aa: CASSIRNRAGNQPQHF
CDR3nt: TGTGCCAGTAGTATTCGGAACCGGGCGGGCAATCAGCCCCAGCATTTT

d_gene: TRBD2
j_gene: TRBJ2-7
abundance: -
v_gene: TRBV28
CDR3aa: CASEAAAGVSVEQYF
CDR3nt: TGTGCCAGCGAGGCGGCGGCGGGAGTCTCCGTCGAGCAGTACTTC

d_gene: -
j_gene: TRBJ2-4
abundance: few
v_gene: TRBV7-9
CDR3aa: CASSLFGVNIQYF
CDR3nt: TGTGCCAGCAGCTTGTTCGGCGTAAACATTCAGTACTTC

d_gene: TRBD2
j_gene: TRBJ2-1
abundance: -
v_gene: TRBV11-3
CDR3aa: CASSLQGTSPKNEQFF
CDR3nt: TGTGCCAGCAGCTTACAAGGGACTAGCCCCAAGAATGAGCAGTTCTTC

d_gene: -
j_gene: TRBJ2-7
abundance: -
v_gene: TRBV28
CDR3aa: CASSASGEQYF
CDR3nt: TGTGCCAGCAGTGCGTCCGGCGAGCAGTACTTC

d_gene: -
j_gene: TRBJ1-1
abundance: -
v_gene: TRBV11-2
CDR3aa: CASSITDTLLNTEAFF
CDR3nt: TGTGCCAGCAGCATTACTGACACCCTCTTGAACACTGAAGCTTTCTTT

d_gene: TRBD2
j_gene: TRBJ2-4
abundance: -
v_gene: TRBV28
CDR3aa: CASSSFPFSGGKTNIQYF
CDR3nt: TGTGCCAGCAGTTCTTTTCCCTTTAGCGGGGGCAAGACAAACATTCAGTACTTC

d_gene: -
j_gene: TRBJ1-3
abundance: -
v_gene: TRBV6-6
CDR3aa: CASSYREGVGNTIYF
CDR3nt: TGTGCCAGCAGTTATCGAGAAGGGGTTGGAAACACCATATATTTT

d_gene: -
j_gene: TRBJ1-1
abundance: -
v_gene: TRBV21-1
CDR3aa: CASSPPGTGSMNTEAFF
CDR3nt: TGTGCCAGCAGCCCCCCCGGGACGGGGAGCATGAACACTGAAGCTTTCTTT

d_gene: TRBD2
j_gene: TRBJ2-1
abundance: -
v_gene: TRBV19
CDR3aa: CASSLGGGLAGGRTYNEQFF
CDR3nt: TGTGCCAGTAGTCTTGGAGGGGGACTAGCGGGAGGCCGGACCTACAATGAGCAGTTCTTC

d_gene: -
j_gene: TRBJ1-2
abundance: -
v_gene: TRBV28
CDR3aa: CASSLWGENYGYTF
CDR3nt: TGTGCCAGCAGTTTATGGGGAGAGAACTATGGCTACACCTTC

d_gene: TRBD1
j_gene: TRBJ1-2
abundance: -
v_gene: TRBV29-1
CDR3aa: CSVVFRDRDNYGYTF
CDR3nt: TGCAGCGTTGTTTTTCGGGACAGGGACAACTATGGCTACACCTTC

d_gene: TRBD1
j_gene: TRBJ1-1
abundance: -
v_gene: TRBV6-5
CDR3aa: CAIRGPSTEAFF
CDR3nt: TGTGCCATCAGGGGGCCGAGCACTGAAGCTTTCTTT

d_gene: TRBD1
j_gene: TRBJ1-4
abundance: once
v_gene: TRBV18
CDR3aa: CASSPPRGQRATNEKLFF
CDR3nt: TGTGCCAGCTCACCACCGCGGGGACAGCGTGCAACTAATGAAAAACTGTTTTTT

d_gene: -
j_gene: TRBJ2-7
abundance: -
v_gene: TRBV10-1
CDR3aa: CASSESKAGEYEQYF
CDR3nt: TGCGCCAGCAGTGAGTCGAAGGCAGGGGAGTACGAGCAGTACTTC

d_gene: -
j_gene: TRBJ1-4
abundance: -
v_gene: TRBV29-1
CDR3aa: CSVAIRDELFF
CDR3nt: TGCAGCGTTGCGATCCGAGATGAACTGTTTTTT

d_gene: -
j_gene: TRBJ2-2
abundance: -
v_gene: TRBV19
CDR3aa: CASSMYRGNTGELFF
CDR3nt: TGTGCCAGTAGTATGTATAGGGGAAACACCGGGGAGCTGTTTTTT

d_gene: -
j_gene: TRBJ1-2
abundance: -
v_gene: TRBV6-5
CDR3aa: CASSYRGYGYTF
CDR3nt: TGTGCCAGCAGTTACAGGGGTTATGGCTACACCTTC

d_gene: TRBD2
j_gene: TRBJ2-1
abundance: -
v_gene: TRBV28
CDR3aa: CASSPGLGANEQFF
CDR3nt: TGTGCCAGCAGTCCGGGACTAGGGGCCAATGAGCAGTTCTTC

d_gene: -
j_gene: TRBJ1-1
abundance: -
v_gene: TRBV19
CDR3aa: CASSIRNTEAFF
CDR3nt: TGTGCCAGTAGTATACGTAACACTGAAGCTTTCTTT

d_gene: -
j_gene: TRBJ1-3
abundance: -
v_gene: TRBV6-1
CDR3aa: CASSEGGSSGNTIYF
CDR3nt: TGTGCCAGCTCTGAGGGCGGGAGCTCTGGAAACACCATATATTTT

d_gene: -
j_gene: TRBJ2-1
abundance: -
v_gene: TRBV7-8
CDR3aa: CASSLGPLNEQFF
CDR3nt: TGTGCCAGCAGCTTAGGACCACTCAATGAGCAGTTCTTC

d_gene: -
j_gene: TRBJ2-1
abundance: -
v_gene: TRBV6-5
CDR3aa: CASSRTRSYNEQFF
CDR3nt: TGTGCCAGCAGCCGCACCCGGAGCTACAATGAGCAGTTCTTC

d_gene: TRBD2
j_gene: TRBJ2-3
abundance: -
v_gene: TRBV5-1
CDR3aa: CASRRLAGSTDTQYF
CDR3nt: TGCGCCAGCAGGAGACTAGCGGGGAGCACAGATACGCAGTATTTT